A selection of T cell receptor beta chains follows, all from one sample in a study of T-cell reconstitution after alpha-beta-depleted transplantation in children. TCRdb reanalysed the PCR reads using MiXCR and keeps one entry per CDR3 protein. This table holds about a million distinct CDR3 sequences, about 26% found once. The sample consisted of PBMCs, mostly from graft donor cells, taken 360 days after TCRalphabeta/CD19-depleted stem cell transplant. Every receptor here comes from a boy in the first two years of life who had a stem cell transplant for SCID, so the T cells may come from the graft donor. Each CDR3 is given with its conserved first and last residue. Each record gives: D gene, clone size, J gene, V gene, CDR3 protein, CDR3 DNA. D genes are given only for firm matches. Clone size, where shown, is once, few, many, or a class for clones that have expanded.

d_call: TRBD2
clone_size: few
j_call: TRBJ2-5
v_call: TRBV5-5
cdr3_aa: CASRVAGGTQETQYF
cdr3_nt: TGTGCCAGCAGGGTAGCGGGGGGCACCCAAGAGACCCAGTACTTC

d_call: TRBD2
clone_size: .
j_call: TRBJ2-5
v_call: TRBV4-2
cdr3_aa: CASSPSRSLAGQETQYF
cdr3_nt: TGTGCCAGCAGCCCCAGCCGTTCTCTAGCGGGCCAAGAGACCCAGTACTTC

d_call: TRBD1
clone_size: few
j_call: TRBJ2-2
v_call: TRBV28
cdr3_aa: CASSFPQGQMNTGELFF
cdr3_nt: TGTGCCAGCAGTTTCCCCCAGGGACAGATGAACACCGGGGAGCTGTTTTTT

d_call: .
clone_size: .
j_call: TRBJ2-3
v_call: TRBV7-2
cdr3_aa: CASSLLGLSPESDTQYF
cdr3_nt: TGTGCCAGCAGCCTCTTGGGACTCTCGCCGGAGTCAGATACGCAGTATTTT

d_call: .
clone_size: .
j_call: TRBJ2-5
v_call: TRBV20-1
cdr3_aa: CSAQGGGFQETQYF
cdr3_nt: TGCAGTGCCCAAGGGGGGGGATTCCAAGAGACCCAGTACTTC

d_call: .
clone_size: many
j_call: TRBJ1-3
v_call: TRBV29-1
cdr3_aa: CSVDNRRDGNTIYF
cdr3_nt: TGCAGCGTTGATAACAGGAGAGATGGAAACACCATATATTTT

d_call: TRBD2
clone_size: few
j_call: TRBJ2-2
v_call: TRBV10-3
cdr3_aa: CAIKDLNGGASGELFF
cdr3_nt: TGTGCCATCAAGGACCTTAACGGGGGGGCGTCCGGGGAGCTGTTTTTT

d_call: .
clone_size: once
j_call: TRBJ1-6
v_call: TRBV27
cdr3_aa: CASRAGRYSPLHF
cdr3_nt: TGTGCCAGCAGGGCGGGGCGGTATTCACCCCTCCACTTT

d_call: TRBD1
clone_size: .
j_call: TRBJ1-6
v_call: TRBV7-2
cdr3_aa: CASSFRQGVYNSPLHF
cdr3_nt: TGTGCCAGCAGCTTCCGACAGGGTGTCTATAATTCACCCCTCCACTTT

d_call: .
clone_size: .
j_call: TRBJ2-2
v_call: TRBV4-2
cdr3_aa: CASSQISGTINTGELFF
cdr3_nt: TGTGCCAGCAGCCAAATCTCCGGGACAATTAACACCGGGGAGCTGTTTTTT

d_call: .
clone_size: .
j_call: TRBJ1-1
v_call: TRBV4-1
cdr3_aa: CASSPGFAGHTEAFF
cdr3_nt: TGCGCCAGCAGCCCCGGGTTCGCGGGGCACACTGAAGCTTTCTTT

d_call: TRBD1
clone_size: few
j_call: TRBJ2-4
v_call: TRBV15
cdr3_aa: CATSRDLPGQGHRTKNIQYF
cdr3_nt: TGTGCCACCAGCAGAGACTTACCGGGACAGGGACACCGTACTAAAAACATTCAGTACTTC

d_call: .
clone_size: .
j_call: TRBJ2-7
v_call: TRBV3-1
cdr3_aa: CASSRREAYEQYF
cdr3_nt: TGTGCCAGCAGCCGTAGGGAAGCCTACGAGCAGTACTTC

d_call: TRBD1
clone_size: .
j_call: TRBJ1-1
v_call: TRBV6-5
cdr3_aa: CAGSSMRQGYLGAFF
cdr3_nt: TGTGCCGGCAGTTCTATGAGACAGGGTTATCTCGGAGCTTTCTTT

d_call: TRBD1
clone_size: .
j_call: TRBJ1-2
v_call: TRBV5-1
cdr3_aa: CASSFNTGGDGYGYTF
cdr3_nt: TGCGCCAGCAGCTTCAATACAGGGGGTGACGGGTATGGCTACACCTTC

d_call: TRBD1
clone_size: few
j_call: TRBJ2-3
v_call: TRBV5-1
cdr3_aa: CASSLGDRRPTDTQYF
cdr3_nt: TGCGCCAGCAGCTTGGGGGACAGGAGACCCACAGATACGCAGTATTTT

d_call: .
clone_size: .
j_call: TRBJ1-2
v_call: TRBV20-1
cdr3_aa: CSAKQEGNRASYGYTF
cdr3_nt: TGCAGTGCTAAACAGGAGGGAAACAGGGCCAGCTATGGCTACACCTTC

d_call: .
clone_size: .
j_call: TRBJ1-5
v_call: TRBV7-2
cdr3_aa: CASSLGPGDGQPQHF
cdr3_nt: TGTGCCAGCAGCTTGGGGCCAGGGGATGGTCAGCCCCAGCATTTT

d_call: .
clone_size: .
j_call: TRBJ2-3
v_call: TRBV4-1
cdr3_aa: CASSQDTTFGLTQYF
cdr3_nt: TGCGCCAGCAGCCAAGATACGACTTTCGGTCTTACGCAGTATTTT

d_call: .
clone_size: .
j_call: TRBJ1-1
v_call: TRBV20-1
cdr3_aa: CSASGRIITRRAFF
cdr3_nt: TGCAGTGCTAGTGGCCGAATCATTACCAGGCGAGCTTTCTTT

d_call: .
clone_size: .
j_call: TRBJ2-1
v_call: TRBV2
cdr3_aa: CASTSWTDRNEQFF
cdr3_nt: TGTGCCAGCACCTCTTGGACAGACCGAAATGAGCAGTTCTTC

d_call: TRBD1
clone_size: .
j_call: TRBJ1-1
v_call: TRBV7-3
cdr3_aa: CASSLNGQGITEAFF
cdr3_nt: TGTGCCAGCAGCTTAAATGGACAGGGAATTACTGAAGCTTTCTTT

d_call: .
clone_size: once
j_call: TRBJ1-2
v_call: TRBV20-1
cdr3_aa: CSARGGLRDGYTF
cdr3_nt: TGCAGTGCTAGAGGGGGTCTCAGGGATGGCTACACCTTC

d_call: .
clone_size: once
j_call: TRBJ2-7
v_call: TRBV4-1
cdr3_aa: CASSQLAGIDEQYF
cdr3_nt: TGCGCCAGCAGCCAATTGGCAGGGATCGACGAGCAGTACTTC

d_call: .
clone_size: few
j_call: TRBJ2-5
v_call: TRBV7-2
cdr3_aa: CASSLGVGGPGETQYF
cdr3_nt: TGTGCCAGCAGCTTAGGTGTGGGGGGGCCGGGTGAGACCCAGTACTTC

d_call: TRBD1
clone_size: .
j_call: TRBJ2-7
v_call: TRBV7-6
cdr3_aa: CASSYDRGIYEQYF
cdr3_nt: TGTGCCAGCAGCTATGACAGGGGGATCTACGAGCAGTACTTC

d_call: TRBD1
clone_size: once
j_call: TRBJ1-2
v_call: TRBV7-9
cdr3_aa: CASSQGEYGYTF
cdr3_nt: TGTGCCAGCAGCCAGGGGGAATATGGCTACACCTTC

d_call: .
clone_size: few
j_call: TRBJ2-6
v_call: TRBV12-3/TRBV12-4
cdr3_aa: CASSPHPNGANVLTF
cdr3_nt: TGTGCCAGCAGTCCCCATCCTAATGGGGCCAACGTCCTGACTTTC

d_call: TRBD2
clone_size: .
j_call: TRBJ2-1
v_call: TRBV9
cdr3_aa: CASSGAGGLHNEQFF
cdr3_nt: TGTGCCAGCAGCGGAGCGGGGGGGCTTCACAATGAGCAGTTCTTC

d_call: TRBD1
clone_size: few
j_call: TRBJ1-1
v_call: TRBV4-1
cdr3_aa: CASSQGSRGRPPTEAFF
cdr3_nt: TGCGCCAGCAGCCAAGGGTCGAGGGGGCGCCCCCCCACTGAAGCTTTCTTT

d_call: .
clone_size: many
j_call: TRBJ2-7
v_call: TRBV28
cdr3_aa: CASSSYLGQYF
cdr3_nt: TGTGCCAGCAGTTCCTACCTGGGGCAGTACTTC

d_call: .
clone_size: .
j_call: TRBJ2-6
v_call: TRBV5-1
cdr3_aa: CASSLVDTSGANVLTF
cdr3_nt: TGCGCCAGCAGCTTGGTAGACACCTCTGGGGCCAACGTCCTGACTTTC

d_call: TRBD2
clone_size: few
j_call: TRBJ2-3
v_call: TRBV4-1
cdr3_aa: CASSQDWLAGAVDTQYF
cdr3_nt: TGCGCCAGCAGCCAAGATTGGCTAGCGGGGGCTGTCGATACGCAGTATTTT

d_call: .
clone_size: few
j_call: TRBJ1-1
v_call: TRBV5-1
cdr3_aa: CASSLGPGRDTEAFF
cdr3_nt: TGCGCCAGCAGCTTGGGGCCAGGGAGGGACACTGAAGCTTTCTTT

d_call: TRBD1
clone_size: .
j_call: TRBJ2-7
v_call: TRBV20-1
cdr3_aa: CSAMLASATGGKQYF
cdr3_nt: TGCAGCGCGATGCTAGCCTCTGCGACAGGGGGAAAGCAGTACTTC

d_call: TRBD2
clone_size: .
j_call: TRBJ2-1
v_call: TRBV5-5
cdr3_aa: CASSAPGLDYNEQFF
cdr3_nt: TGTGCCAGCAGCGCCCCGGGACTAGATTACAATGAGCAGTTCTTC

d_call: .
clone_size: few
j_call: TRBJ2-1
v_call: TRBV5-1
cdr3_aa: CASSLIGATSEQFF
cdr3_nt: TGCGCCAGCAGCTTGATAGGGGCGACGAGTGAGCAGTTCTTC

d_call: .
clone_size: .
j_call: TRBJ2-5
v_call: TRBV6-2/TRBV6-3
cdr3_aa: CASRGRRLQETQYF
cdr3_nt: TGTGCCAGCAGAGGGAGGAGACTCCAAGAGACCCAGTACTTC

d_call: .
clone_size: .
j_call: TRBJ2-7
v_call: TRBV29-1
cdr3_aa: CSVAPRTSFHEQYF
cdr3_nt: TGCAGCGTTGCCCCCCGGACTTCTTTCCACGAGCAGTACTTC

d_call: .
clone_size: many
j_call: TRBJ1-4
v_call: TRBV11-2
cdr3_aa: CASSFHLESNEKLFF
cdr3_nt: TGTGCCAGCAGCTTCCATTTGGAGAGTAATGAAAAACTGTTTTTT

d_call: .
clone_size: .
j_call: TRBJ2-1
v_call: TRBV27
cdr3_aa: CASWRVSNEQFF
cdr3_nt: TGTGCCAGCTGGCGGGTTAGCAATGAGCAGTTCTTC

d_call: TRBD1
clone_size: .
j_call: TRBJ1-3
v_call: TRBV12-3/TRBV12-4
cdr3_aa: CASSSYRGTGNTIYF
cdr3_nt: TGTGCCAGCAGTTCCTACAGGGGAACTGGAAACACCATATATTTT

d_call: .
clone_size: .
j_call: TRBJ2-7
v_call: TRBV7-9
cdr3_aa: CASSLAKADEQYF
cdr3_nt: TGTGCCAGCAGCTTAGCGAAAGCGGACGAGCAGTACTTC